The clone carrying this T cell receptor (beta chain) was found a few times. The antigen is undetermined. No conserved phenylalanine or tryptophan ends this CDR3, so it is likely a read error. The DNA is left out, because the CDR3 cannot be placed on it with certainty; the CDR3 is given as TCRdb lists it. The entry originates in a study of T cell responses to AZD1222 COVID-19 vaccine. The protocol was immunoSEQ multiplex PCR, while the TCRdb copy is restricted to in-frame clones and leaves out a portion. The repertoire holds about 90,000 clones, with approximately 88% as singletons. The CDR3 comprises 10 residues, both ends counted. Germline-derived CDR1 and CDR2 are MNHEY and SVGEGT. Study observations and caveats: The study found Spike-specific TCR breadth and depth rose after two AZD1222 doses. Nearly half of unique spike-specific TCRs reportedly avoided B.1.351 and B.1.1.7 mutated regions. Most donors were white British and more were female, and clonal diversity was possibly underestimated.

The chain is built from TRBV6-2 or TRBV6-3 and TRBJ1-1; the table's D call TRBD1 went unverified against the DNA. The clonotype was recovered from an adult who received the AZD1222 COVID-19 vaccine. Sequenced material: peripheral blood, taken 28 days after the second AZD1222 dose. CDR3 residues: CASSYSSDSH.